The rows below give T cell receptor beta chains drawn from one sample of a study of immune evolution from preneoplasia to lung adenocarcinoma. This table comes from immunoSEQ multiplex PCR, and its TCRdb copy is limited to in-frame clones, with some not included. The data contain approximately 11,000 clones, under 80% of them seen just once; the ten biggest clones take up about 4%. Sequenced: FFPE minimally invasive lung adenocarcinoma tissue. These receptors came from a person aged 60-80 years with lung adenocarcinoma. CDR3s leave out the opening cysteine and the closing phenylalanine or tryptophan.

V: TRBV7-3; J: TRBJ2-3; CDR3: ASSLSGADTQY
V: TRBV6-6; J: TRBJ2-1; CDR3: ASRDPGEVNEQF
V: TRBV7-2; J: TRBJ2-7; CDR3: ASSYLGYEQY
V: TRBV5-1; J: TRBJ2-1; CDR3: ASSLGQSSYNEQF
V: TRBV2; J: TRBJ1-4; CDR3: ASTQQTGPNEKLF
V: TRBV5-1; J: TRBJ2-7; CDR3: ASSSGTSGGEQY
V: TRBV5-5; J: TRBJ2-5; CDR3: ASSLGVTSGRQETQY
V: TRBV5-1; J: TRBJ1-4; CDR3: ASSGTGSLNEKLF
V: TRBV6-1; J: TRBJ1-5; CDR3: ASTGTGGTQPQH
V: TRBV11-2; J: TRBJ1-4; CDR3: ASRAQGAVNEKLF
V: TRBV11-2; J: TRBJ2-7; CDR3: ASGDGLAYEQY
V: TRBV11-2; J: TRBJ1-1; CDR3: ASSKMRDTEAF
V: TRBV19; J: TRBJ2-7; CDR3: ASSTEGSYEQY
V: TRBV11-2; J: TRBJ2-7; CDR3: ASSLNNYEQY
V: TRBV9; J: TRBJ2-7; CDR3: ASSVGSEGTAEQY
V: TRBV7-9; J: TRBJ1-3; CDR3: ASSLLSSGNTIY
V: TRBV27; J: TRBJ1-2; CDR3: ASTNQNLELSSYT
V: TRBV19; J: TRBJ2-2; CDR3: ASSQNTGELF
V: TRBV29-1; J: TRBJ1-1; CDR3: SAGGGLGTEAF
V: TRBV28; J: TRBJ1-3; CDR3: ASGRQGPAGNTIY
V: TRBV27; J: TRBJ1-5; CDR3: ASSLKSGALNNQPQH
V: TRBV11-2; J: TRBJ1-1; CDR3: ASSSQGVLTEAF
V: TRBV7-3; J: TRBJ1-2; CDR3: ASSLDGNYGYT
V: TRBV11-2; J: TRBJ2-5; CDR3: ASSAGQSQETQY
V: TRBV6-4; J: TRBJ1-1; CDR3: ASSEGMNTEAF
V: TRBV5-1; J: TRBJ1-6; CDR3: ASSLAKGQEDSPLH
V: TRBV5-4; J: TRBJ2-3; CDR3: ASSLGLQFTDTQY
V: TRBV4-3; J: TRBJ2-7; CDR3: ASSQVWHEQY
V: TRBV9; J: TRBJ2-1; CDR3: ASSRTSGISYNEQF
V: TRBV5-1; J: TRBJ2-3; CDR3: ASSLGQGEVDTQY
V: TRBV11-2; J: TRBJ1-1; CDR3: ASSRTENTEAF
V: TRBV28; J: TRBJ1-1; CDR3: ASSAAKGGGEAF
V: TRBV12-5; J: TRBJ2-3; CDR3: ASGGGVRDLTDTQY
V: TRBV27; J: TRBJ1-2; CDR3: ASSGTGTGGGYT
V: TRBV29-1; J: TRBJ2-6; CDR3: SVVGPGANVLT
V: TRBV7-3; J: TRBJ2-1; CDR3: ASSRTAGGTYNEQF
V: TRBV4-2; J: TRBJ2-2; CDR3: ASSQPGTGEGVGELF
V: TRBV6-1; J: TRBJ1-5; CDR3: ASNGPDSNQPQH
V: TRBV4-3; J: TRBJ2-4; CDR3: ASSSGGDIQY
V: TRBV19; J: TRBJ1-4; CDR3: ASRRGPRGELF
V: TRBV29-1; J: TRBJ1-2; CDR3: SVEEDNLSRGYT
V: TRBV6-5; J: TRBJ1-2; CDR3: ASSYFGTAYGYT
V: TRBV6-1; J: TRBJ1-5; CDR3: ASSAGGIYSNQPQH
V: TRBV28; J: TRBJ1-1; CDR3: ASSMGHHTEAF
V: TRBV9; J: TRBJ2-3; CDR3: ASSFRDRAGTDTQY
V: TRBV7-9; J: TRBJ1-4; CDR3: ASSLPASSNEKLF
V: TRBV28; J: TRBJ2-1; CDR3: ASSPGLGGDEQF